This T cell receptor (beta chain) is drawn from a study of T cell responses to AZD1222 COVID-19 vaccine (dated by TCRdb to the early 2020s). With respect to the entire study: A total of just over 230 trial participants underwent TCR sequencing, of whom around 210 had received two doses of AZD1222 and some 25 had received two doses of the MenACWY control vaccine. Trial participants were enrolled by age into 18-55, 56-69 and 70-plus year subgroups, with roughly 160, 29 and 62 TCR-sequenced participants respectively. The full study reports these points: Reportedly, almost half of the unique spike-specific TCRs recognized epitopes lying outside the regions that are mutated in the B.1.351 and B.1.1.7 variants. No day 14 peak-response samples were available, so repertoires were characterized only after the peak T cell response. Most participants were white British and females outnumbered males, and the authors suggested that clonal diversity may have been underestimated. Vaccine-associated CD4 TCRs spanned the whole spike protein, with dominant responses in regions 160-218 and 743-854. The 56-69-year group was small, and its depth increase did not reach significance, likely because of low power. After two AZD1222 doses, both the breadth and the depth of spike-specific TCRs were significantly higher than at day 0 and than in MenACWY recipients. Conclusions about previously exposed vaccinees were limited because only five to seven AZD1222 recipients were SARS-CoV-2 seropositive at baseline.

The CDR3 regions of human TCRbeta chains were analyzed by immunosequencing. The study's own analysis went as follows. TCRs in the repertoires were matched against a reference library of SARS-CoV-2-specific TCRs that had been generated with the MIRA antigen-specificity platform. Breadth meant the fraction of unique TCRs that were SARS-CoV-2-associated, whereas depth meant the fraction of total T cells that were SARS-CoV-2-associated. Using the MIRA data, every spike-specific TCR was mapped to the spike region that the TCR reacted to and assigned to either a CD4 or a CD8 class. Log10-transformed breadth and depth values were compared by one-way ANOVA with Sidak's multiple comparisons tests. This immuneACCESS table, as held by TCRdb, lists in-frame sequences with V and J called but not all clones. Of the missing ones, under half trace to an unresolved V gene in checked studies; the others have no known cause. The D gene and trimming were derived from the DNA, and the V and J assignments and clone size from that table. A total of roughly 140,000 clones appear in this sample, about 91% of them only once. The top ten hold around 10% of the sample.

The CDR3 measures 13 amino acids from cysteine to phenylalanine. Only the CDR3 portion is preserved as DNA: 39 bases, with reading frame beginning at the first base. CDR1 and CDR2, looked up from the germline V gene (reference sequence), are LGHDT and YNNKEL. Deletion took 1 base off V and 10 bases off J, with a span of 13 bases between the germline ends. What this sample's time point label stands for: about 28 days (+/-7) after the second vaccine dose. Because spike-specific TCR depth and breadth did not differ between the two schedules, AZD1222 recipients who got a second dose at roughly 4 weeks were pooled with those who got a second dose at roughly 12 weeks. Vaccinee samples were obtained from the UK trials COV001 and COV002, which included a single-blind randomized controlled phase 2/3 trial of AZD1222 (ChAdOx1 nCoV-19) in healthy adults. For TCRbeta chain sequencing, PBMC samples were collected from trial participants at day 0 and at day 28 after the second dose.

On this clone: It has no known antigen specificity. No base quality information exists; no much larger clone differs at one position.

The sequence links TRBV3-1 (or the pseudogene TRBV3-2) to TRBJ1-1, with the D gene too uncertain to name. This clonotype was obtained from an adult who received the AZD1222 COVID-19 vaccine. The sample here was peripheral blood, taken 28 days after the second AZD1222 dose. Read as DNA, the sequence is TGTGCCAGCAGCCAAGGACAATATACGAGAGCTTTCTTT. Its amino acids are CASSQGQYTRAFF.